This T cell receptor beta chain was retrieved from a study of blood T cells in healthy people across ages. Across the whole study: Through template switching, about one barcoded beta molecule was captured per two T cells, as measured in model experiments. Study-wide results and limits: Significant beta diversity loss was already apparent by age approximately 40, declining roughly linearly. In long-lived donors, naive CD4+ cell counts and diversity exceeded those of aged donors.

About this clonotype: What it binds is not known.

Donors each provided about 9.5 milliliters of peripheral blood. Then a second PCR, running roughly 6 to 11 cycles, was carried out with a sample-barcoded 5' primer and a J-beta primer mix. Via MiXCR, TCRdb re-called the 5' RACE reads, giving one row per CDR3 protein. The sample lists around 690,000 distinct CDR3 sequences; 58% were seen once. V lost 8 bases and J 5 bases, leaving 16 bases between the germline ends. This CDR3 region has 14 residues. The sample consisted of blood. The TCR was taken from a man in his sixties in good health. The chain employs TRBV12-3 or TRBV12-4 and TRBJ1-5; TRBD1 is a possible D gene (5 bases). CDR3 sequence: CASRPEGKDQPQHF. The CDR3 DNA is TGTGCCAGCCGCCCTGAGGGGAAAGATCAGCCCCAGCATTTT.